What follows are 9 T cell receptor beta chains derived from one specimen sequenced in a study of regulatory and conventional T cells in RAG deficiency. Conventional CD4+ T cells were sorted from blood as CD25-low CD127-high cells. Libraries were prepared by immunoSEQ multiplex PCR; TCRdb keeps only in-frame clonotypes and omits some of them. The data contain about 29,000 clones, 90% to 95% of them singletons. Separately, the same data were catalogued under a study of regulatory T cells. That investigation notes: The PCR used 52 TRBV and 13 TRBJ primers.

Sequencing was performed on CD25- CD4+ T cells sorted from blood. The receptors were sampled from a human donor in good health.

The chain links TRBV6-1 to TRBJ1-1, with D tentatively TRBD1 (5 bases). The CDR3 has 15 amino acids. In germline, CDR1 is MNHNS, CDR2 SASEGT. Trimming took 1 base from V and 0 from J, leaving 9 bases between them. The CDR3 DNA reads TGTGCCAGCAGTGAAGTGCAGGGTTTGAACACTGAAGCTTTCTTT. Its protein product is CASSEVQGLNTEAFF.

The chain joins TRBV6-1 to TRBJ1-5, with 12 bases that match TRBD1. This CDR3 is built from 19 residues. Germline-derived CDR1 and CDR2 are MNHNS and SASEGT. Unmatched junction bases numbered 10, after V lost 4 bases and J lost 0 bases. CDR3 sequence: CASSARDRGLLYSNQPQHF. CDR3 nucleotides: TGTGCCAGCAGTGCCCGGGACAGGGGGCTCCTTTATAGCAATCAGCCCCAGCATTTT.

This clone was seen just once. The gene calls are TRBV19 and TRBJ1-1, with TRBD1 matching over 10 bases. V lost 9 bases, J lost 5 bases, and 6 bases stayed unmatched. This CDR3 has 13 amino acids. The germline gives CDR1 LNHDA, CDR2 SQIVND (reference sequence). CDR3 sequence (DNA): TGTGCCAGCGACAGGGGGCTGGGGACTGAAGCTTTCTTT. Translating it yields CASDRGLGTEAFF.

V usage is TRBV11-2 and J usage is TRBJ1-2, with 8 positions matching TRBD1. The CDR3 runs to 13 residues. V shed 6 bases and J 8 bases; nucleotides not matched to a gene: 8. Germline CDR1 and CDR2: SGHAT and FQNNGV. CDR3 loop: CASSIGQGGGYTF. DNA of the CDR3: TGTGCCAGCAGTATTGGACAGGGAGGGGGCTACACCTTC.

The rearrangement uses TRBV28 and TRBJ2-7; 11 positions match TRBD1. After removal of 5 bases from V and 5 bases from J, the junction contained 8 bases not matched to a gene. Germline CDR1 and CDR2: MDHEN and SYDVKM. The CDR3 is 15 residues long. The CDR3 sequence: CASSVIGTGGNEQYF. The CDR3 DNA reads TGTGCCAGCAGTGTAATTGGGACAGGGGGTAACGAGCAGTACTTC.

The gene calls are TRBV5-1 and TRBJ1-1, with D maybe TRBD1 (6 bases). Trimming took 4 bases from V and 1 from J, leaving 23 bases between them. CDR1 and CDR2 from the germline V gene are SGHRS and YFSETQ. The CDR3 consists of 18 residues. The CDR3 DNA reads TGCGCCAGCAGCGTGCTGGGGGCCCGTCAACCCCAGAACACTGAAGCTTTCTTT. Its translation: CASSVLGARQPQNTEAFF.

The DNA of the CDR3 is TGTGCCAGCAGCTTGGACAGGGGGTGGCCTTATAGCAATCAGCCCCAGCATTTT. This sequence encodes CASSLDRGWPYSNQPQHF. The chain employs TRBV7-7 and TRBJ1-5; TRBD1 matches 10 bases. In germline, CDR1 is SSHAT, CDR2 FNYEAQ (reference sequence). This CDR3 contains 18 residues. The junction had 8 bases not matched to a gene; V was cut back by 3 bases and J by 0 bases.

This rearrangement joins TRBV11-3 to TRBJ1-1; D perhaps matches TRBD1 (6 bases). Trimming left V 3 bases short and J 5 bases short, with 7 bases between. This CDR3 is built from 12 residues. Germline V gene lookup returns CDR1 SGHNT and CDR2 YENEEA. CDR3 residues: CASSFGQTEAFF. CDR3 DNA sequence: TGTGCCAGCAGCTTTGGACAGACTGAAGCTTTCTTT.

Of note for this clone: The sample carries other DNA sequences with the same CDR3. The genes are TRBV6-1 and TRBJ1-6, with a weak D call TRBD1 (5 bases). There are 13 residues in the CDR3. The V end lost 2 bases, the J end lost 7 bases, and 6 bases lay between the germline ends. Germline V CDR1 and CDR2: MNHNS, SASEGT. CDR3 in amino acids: CASSEQGNSPLHF. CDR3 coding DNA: TGTGCCAGCAGTGAACAGGGAAATTCACCCCTCCACTTT.